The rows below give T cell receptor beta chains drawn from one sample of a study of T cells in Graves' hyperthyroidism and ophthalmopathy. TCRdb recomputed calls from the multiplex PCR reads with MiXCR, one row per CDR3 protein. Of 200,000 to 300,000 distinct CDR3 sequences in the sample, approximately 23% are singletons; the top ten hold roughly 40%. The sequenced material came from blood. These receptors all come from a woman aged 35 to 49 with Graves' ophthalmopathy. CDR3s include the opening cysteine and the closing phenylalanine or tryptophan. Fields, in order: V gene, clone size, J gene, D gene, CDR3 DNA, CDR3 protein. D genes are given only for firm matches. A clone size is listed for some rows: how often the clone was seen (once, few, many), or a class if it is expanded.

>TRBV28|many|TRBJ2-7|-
TGTGCCACCCAGGGAGGGGGTTTAATCCACGAGCAGTACTTC
CATQGGGLIHEQYF
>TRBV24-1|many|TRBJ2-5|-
TGTGCCACCAGTGACCCAACAGGGGAGGGAGAGACCCAGTACTTC
CATSDPTGEGETQYF
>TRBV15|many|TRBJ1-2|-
TGTGCCACCAGCAGTGGGGTATTGGCAGGGTACTATGGCTACACCTTC
CATSSGVLAGYYGYTF
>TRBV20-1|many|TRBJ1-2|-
TGCAGTGCTATTCAGCCGTGGGGTAACTATGGCTACACCTTC
CSAIQPWGNYGYTF
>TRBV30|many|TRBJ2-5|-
TGTGCCTGGAGTGGGTGGGGGTACCAAGAGACCCAGTACTTC
CAWSGWGYQETQYF
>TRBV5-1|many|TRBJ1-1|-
TGCGCCAGCAGCTTGGGAGGGTTCAACACTGAAGCTTTCTTT
CASSLGGFNTEAFF
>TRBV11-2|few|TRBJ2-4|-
TGTGCCAGCAGCTTAGGGAATGGGGACATTCAGTACTTC
CASSLGNGDIQYF
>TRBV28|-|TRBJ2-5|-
TGTGCCAGCAGTTTTTCCGAAGACTGGGTCTCCCAGTACTTC
CASSFSEDWVSQYF
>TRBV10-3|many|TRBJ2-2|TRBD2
TGTGCCATCACGAGACTAGCGGAAACCGGGGAGCTGTTTTTT
CAITRLAETGELFF
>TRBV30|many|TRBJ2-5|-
TGTGCCTGGACGGGCCACCCCCAAGAGACCCAGTACTTC
CAWTGHPQETQYF
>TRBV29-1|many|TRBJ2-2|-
TGCAGCGTGTGGACGGCCATGAGCTCGACCGGGGAGCTGTTTTTT
CSVWTAMSSTGELFF
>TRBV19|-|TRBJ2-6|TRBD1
TGTGCCAGTACACAGGGGCGATCTGGGGCCAACGTCCTGACTTTC
CASTQGRSGANVLTF
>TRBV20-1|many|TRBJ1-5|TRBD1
TGCAGTGCTAGAATACTAGGGCTACAGGGGGGTCAGCCCCAGCATTTT
CSARILGLQGGQPQHF
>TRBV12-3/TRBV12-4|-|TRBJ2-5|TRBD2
TGTGCCAGCAGGTTCAGCGGGGGGCCCCAAGAGACCCAGTACTTC
CASRFSGGPQETQYF
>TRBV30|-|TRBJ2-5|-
TGTGCCTGGAGTCATAGGGGGGAGACCCAGTACTTC
CAWSHRGETQYF
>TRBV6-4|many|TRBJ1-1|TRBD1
TGTGCCAGCAGTCCCGGGACAGGGGGCAGTTCGGGCACTGAAGCTTTCTTT
CASSPGTGGSSGTEAFF
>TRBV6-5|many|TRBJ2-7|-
TGTGCCAGCAGTGCCTCGACAGGATACGAGCAGTACTTC
CASSASTGYEQYF
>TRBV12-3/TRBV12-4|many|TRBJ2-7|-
TGTGCCAGCAGTCTTAGCGTCTCCTACGAGCAGTACTTC
CASSLSVSYEQYF
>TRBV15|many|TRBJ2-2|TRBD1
TGTGCCACCAGCAGAGATCGCGGACAGGAAAACACCGGGGAGCTGTTTTTT
CATSRDRGQENTGELFF
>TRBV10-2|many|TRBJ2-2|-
TGCGCCAGGGGGACTGGCTACACCGGGGAGCTGTTTTTT
CARGTGYTGELFF
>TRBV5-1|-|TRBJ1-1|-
TGCGCCAGCAGCTTGAGACCGCCGAACACTGAAGCTTTCTTT
CASSLRPPNTEAFF
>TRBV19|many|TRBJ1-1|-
TGTGCCAGTAGTATCTCTGGGGCTACGAACACTGAAGCTTTCTTT
CASSISGATNTEAFF
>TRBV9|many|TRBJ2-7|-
TGTGCCAGCAGCGTAAGCCGTTTCGACGAGCAGTACTTC
CASSVSRFDEQYF
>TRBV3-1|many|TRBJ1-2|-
TGTGCCAGCAGCCAAGATACCTATGGCTACACCTTC
CASSQDTYGYTF
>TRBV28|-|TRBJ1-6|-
TGTGCCAGCAGTTCCCCGCTTGCGGGCCCCTATAATTCACCCCTCCACTTT
CASSSPLAGPYNSPLHF
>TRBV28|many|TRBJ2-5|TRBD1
TGTGCCAGCAGTTCACCGGGACAGGGGTTAGAGACCCAGTACTTC
CASSSPGQGLETQYF
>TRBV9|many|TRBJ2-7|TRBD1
TGTGCCAGCAGCGTAGGGGACAGGGTTGGTGACGAGCAGTACTTC
CASSVGDRVGDEQYF
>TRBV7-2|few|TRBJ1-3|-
TGTGCCAGCAGCTTAAGTGGGGTCCCAGGAAACACCATATATTTT
CASSLSGVPGNTIYF
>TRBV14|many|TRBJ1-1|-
TGTGCCAGCAGCCAATTCCCCGGGATTGAAGCTTTCTTT
CASSQFPGIEAFF
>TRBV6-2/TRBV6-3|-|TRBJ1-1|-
TGTGCCAGCAGTCACGGACACATGAACACTGAAGCTTTCTTT
CASSHGHMNTEAFF
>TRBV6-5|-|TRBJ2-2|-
TGTGCCAGCAGTTACTCGAGCGACAACACCGGGGAGCTGTTTTTT
CASSYSSDNTGELFF
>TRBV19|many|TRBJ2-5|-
TGTGCCAGTAGTATAAGGCCGGCTACGAAAGAGACCCAGTACTTC
CASSIRPATKETQYF
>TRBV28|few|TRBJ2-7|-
TGTGCCAGCAGTTTAATAGGGGGGGGGCACGAGCAGTACTTC
CASSLIGGGHEQYF
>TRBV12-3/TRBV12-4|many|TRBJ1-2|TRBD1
TGTGCCAGCAGTAAGACAGGGGATTATGGCTACACCTTC
CASSKTGDYGYTF
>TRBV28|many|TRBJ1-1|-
TGTGCCAGCAGTTCCAACCTACAGGGCGCCGCTGCTTTCTTT
CASSSNLQGAAAFF
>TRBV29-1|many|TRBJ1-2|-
TGCAGCGTCCGAGACCAGACTAACTATGGCTACACCTTC
CSVRDQTNYGYTF
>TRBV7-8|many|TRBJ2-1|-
TGTGCCAGCAGCCCAGACAAGGGGTCCTACAATGAGCAGTTCTTC
CASSPDKGSYNEQFF
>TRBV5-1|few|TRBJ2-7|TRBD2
TGCGCCAGCAGCCCTCGGACTAGCGGGGCTCTAGGTGGGGAGCAGTACTTC
CASSPRTSGALGGEQYF
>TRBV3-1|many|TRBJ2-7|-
TGTGCCAGCAGCCCCCGGGGGAATCACGAGCAGTACTTC
CASSPRGNHEQYF
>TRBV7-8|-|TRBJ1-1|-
TGTGCCAGCAGCTTAAATGAGGGGAGATTTGAAGCTTTCTTT
CASSLNEGRFEAFF